Following are 22 T cell receptor beta chains from one sample sequenced in a study of blood T cell repertoires in COVID-19. Here immunoSEQ multiplex PCR was the method, and the copy in TCRdb shows in-frame clones only, minus some. The sample comprises tens of thousands of clones, 80% to 85% of which are singletons, and roughly 9.3% rests with the top ten. The sequenced material came from peripheral blood. The receptors originated from a man older than 75 with COVID-19, enrolled during active disease.

The chain uses TRBV29-1 and TRBJ2-4, with 8 bases that match TRBD1. Germline CDR1 SQVTM, CDR2 ANQGSEA. This CDR3 spans 16 amino acids. The trim removed 0 bases at V and 0 bases at J, leaving 4 bases unmatched. CDR3 coding DNA: TGCAGCGTTGAAGACCCGACAGGGGAAGCCAAAAACATTCAGTACTTC. It translates to CSVEDPTGEAKNIQYF.

The CDR3 loop reads CASSSNTDTQYF. CDR3 sequence (DNA): TGTGCCAGCAGCTCTAACACAGATACGCAGTATTTT. V gene TRBV7-2 combines with J gene TRBJ2-3; D not certain. Germline V lookup: CDR1 SGHTA, CDR2 FQGNSA. Trimming stripped 4 bases from V and 2 bases from J, with 4 bases between. The CDR3 consists of 12 residues.

This clone was recorded once. This chain links TRBV2 with TRBJ1-1; TRBD1 is a possible D gene (6 bases). The V end was cut by 7 bases, the J end by 1 base, with 10 bases between. Germline CDR1 reads SNHLY; CDR2 reads FYNNEI. The CDR3 contains 13 residues. Here the CDR3 DNA reads TGTGCCAGCACCTCACAGGGGAACACTGAAGCTTTCTTT. Translation gives CASTSQGNTEAFF. The complete variable domain, with remaining parts taken from reference TRBV2 and TRBJ1-1, reads EPEVTQTPSHQVTQMGQEVILRCVPISNHLYFYWYRQILGQKVEFLVSFYNNEISEKSEIFDDQFSVERPDGSNFTLKIRSTKLEDSAMYFCASTSQGNTEAFFGQGTRLTVV.

The chain carries TRBV5-1 and TRBJ2-5; 7 nucleotides align to TRBD2. The V segment lost 3 bases and the J segment 0 bases; nucleotides outside the gene matches: 2. The germline V gene encodes CDR1 SGHRS and CDR2 YFSETQ. CDR3 length: 14 residues. The CDR3 nucleotides are TGCGCCAGCAGCTATGGGACTAACCAAGAGACCCAGTACTTC. It encodes CASSYGTNQETQYF.

The chain has TRBV29-1 and TRBJ1-1, with a weak D call TRBD1 (6 bases). The CDR3 covers 11 residues. V was pared by 6 bases and J by 11 bases, with 16 bases between. Germline CDR1 and CDR2: SQVTM and ANQGSEA. The CDR3 nucleotides read TGCAGCGTGGTGTCAGGGGACCCTGCTTTCTTT. It translates to CSVVSGDPAFF.

This chain joins TRBV10-2 and TRBJ1-2; possibly TRBD1 for D (6 bases). Trimming took 5 bases from V and 8 from J, leaving 18 bases between them. This CDR3 has 14 residues. Germline-derived CDR1 and CDR2 are WSHSY and SAAADI. CDR3 DNA sequence: TGCGCCAGCAGTCCGTCTCAGGGGTTTTTAGGCTACACCTTC. It specifies CASSPSQGFLGYTF.

V and J are TRBV10-3 and TRBJ1-1; D perhaps matches TRBD1 (6 bases). Trimming cost V 5 bases and J 7 bases, with 14 bases left between them. The CDR3 extends over 13 amino acids. Germline V gene data show CDR1 as ENHRY and CDR2 as SYGVKD. CDR3 DNA sequence: TGTGCCATCAGTCGAGACGAGGACAGTGAAGCTTTCTTT. Its protein is CAISRDEDSEAFF.

This chain links TRBV24-1 with TRBJ1-4; 8 bases map to TRBD1. CDR1 is KGHDR and CDR2 is SFDVKD in the germline V gene. The CDR3 loop spans 15 amino acids. Losses at the gene ends were 6 bases for V and 4 bases for J; bases not matched to a gene: 6. This CDR3 reads CATSIQDRVNEKLFF. DNA of the CDR3: TGTGCCACCAGTATTCAGGACAGGGTTAATGAAAAACTGTTTTTT.

The J gene is TRBJ1-1, the V gene TRBV5-1; the D is unclear. Germline V lookup: CDR1 SGHRS, CDR2 YFSETQ. The V gene lost 4 bases and the J gene lost 4 bases, with 11 bases spanning the gap. The CDR3 length is 13 residues. The CDR3 coding sequence is TGCGCCAGCAGCCCGCGCGGGAGCACTGAAGCTTTCTTT. Amino acid sequence: CASSPRGSTEAFF. Together with reference TRBV5-1 and TRBJ1-1, the CDR3 gives the full variable domain: KAGVTQTPRYLIKTRGQQVTLSCSPISGHRSVSWYQQTPGQGLQFLFEYFSETQRNKGNFPGRFSGRQFSNSRSEMNVSTLELGDSALYLCASSPRGSTEAFFGQGTRLTVV.

This clone appeared a single time. The rearrangement uses TRBV28 and TRBJ2-5; 10 positions agree with TRBD2. Losses at the gene ends were 10 bases for V and 4 bases for J; bases not matched to a gene: 15. CDR1 and CDR2 from the germline V gene are MDHEN and SYDVKM. The CDR3 loop spans 16 amino acids. CDR3 DNA sequence: TGTGCCACCCGCCTCCCCCTAGCGGGGGAACGAGAGACCCAGTACTTC. Protein sequence: CATRLPLAGERETQYF.

This clone appeared a single time. The J gene is TRBJ2-7, the V gene TRBV7-8; 11 bases are shared with TRBD1. The junction had 3 bases not matched to a gene; V was cut back by 5 bases and J by 3 bases. CDR1 SGHVS and CDR2 FQNEAQ come from the germline V gene. The CDR3 sequence is 14 residues long. Here the CDR3 DNA reads TGTGCCAGCAGCGAGGGACAGGGGGTCTACGAGCAGTACTTC. Protein product: CASSEGQGVYEQYF.

A few counts support this clone. The V call is TRBV30, the J call TRBJ1-2, with 8 nucleotides matching TRBD1. Looked up from germline, CDR1 is GTSNPN and CDR2 is SVGIG (reference sequence). This CDR3 region has 14 residues. V dropped 0 bases and J dropped 4; count of bases not matched to a gene: 4. Here the CDR3 reads CAWSVPGTGYGYTF. CDR3 coding DNA: TGTGCCTGGAGTGTACCCGGGACAGGCTATGGCTACACCTTC.

V usage is TRBV9 and J usage is TRBJ2-5; 9 bases are shared with TRBD2. The junction had 13 bases not matched to a gene; V was cut back by 0 bases and J by 7 bases. The CDR3 sequence is 17 residues long. Germline V lookup: CDR1 SGDLS, CDR2 YYNGEE. Here the CDR3 reads CASSVDRAGGTMGTQYF. CDR3 DNA: TGTGCCAGCAGCGTAGATCGAGCGGGGGGCACTATGGGGACCCAGTACTTC.

V usage is TRBV4-3 and J usage is TRBJ1-2, with 7 bases lining up with TRBD1. Germline CDR1 is LGHNA and CDR2 is YSLEER. The V and J ends lost 0 bases and 5 bases, in that order; junction bases with no gene match: 9. The CDR3 totals 16 residues. CDR3 DNA: TGCGCCAGCAGCCAAGATCGGCCAGGGGGAATTTATGGCTACACCTTC. Translation: CASSQDRPGGIYGYTF.

V is TRBV19 and J is TRBJ2-3; 8 bases are a match to TRBD2. CDR3 length: 15 amino acids. Germline V gene data show CDR1 as LNHDA and CDR2 as SQIVND (reference sequence). The junction had 1 base not matched to a gene; V was cut back by 1 base and J by 1 base. In nucleotides, the CDR3 is TGTGCCAGTAGTATAGCGGGAGGGGGCACAGATACGCAGTATTTT. Its translation is CASSIAGGGTDTQYF.

The genes are TRBV12-3 or TRBV12-4 and TRBJ1-2; 8 positions agree with TRBD1. This CDR3 has 13 residues. V shed 5 bases, J shed 7 bases, and the junction held 6 bases outside the gene matches. The CDR3 spells CASSRGQAGGYTF. CDR3 nucleotide sequence: TGTGCCAGCAGTAGGGGACAGGCGGGTGGCTACACCTTC.

CDR3 bases: TGTGCCAGCTCACCTGGGACCAACCAGGGGATCTCCTACGAGCAGTACTTC. Its translation is CASSPGTNQGISYEQYF. The chain has TRBV18 and TRBJ2-7; the D gene is possibly TRBD1 (6 bases). Trimming removed 3 bases from V and 0 bases from J, with 18 bases in between. In germline, CDR1 is KGHSH, CDR2 LQKENI. This CDR3 is 17 amino acids long.

The rearrangement links TRBV2 to TRBJ1-5; D not resolved. V dropped 9 bases and J dropped 6 bases, with 21 bases sitting between them. The germline CDR1 and CDR2 sequences are SNHLY and FYNNEI. The CDR3 has 15 amino acids. The CDR3 DNA reads as TGTGCCAGTACCCTCGTGGGAGGGAAAGGTCAGCCCCAGCATTTT. Translating it yields CASTLVGGKGQPQHF.

The chain recombines TRBV19 with TRBJ1-5, with a possible D match to TRBD1 (5 bases). The length of the CDR3 is 15 residues. The V end lost 5 bases, the J end lost 5 bases, and 16 bases lay between the germline ends. The germline V gene has CDR1 LNHDA and CDR2 SQIVND (reference sequence). Written as DNA, the CDR3 is TGTGCCAGTAGTTTTCCTAGACAGCCTCATCAGCCCCAGCATTTT. It translates to CASSFPRQPHQPQHF.

This sequence joins TRBV6-1 and TRBJ1-5, with 8 bases matching TRBD1. CDR1 is MNHNS, CDR2 SASEGT, per germline. Unmatched junction bases numbered 12, after V lost 4 bases and J lost 1 base. The CDR3 length is 18 residues. This chain's CDR3 is CASSAPSDRVSSNQPQHF. CDR3 bases: TGTGCCAGCAGTGCCCCTTCGGACAGGGTCTCCAGCAATCAGCCCCAGCATTTT.

V and J are TRBV10-3 and TRBJ2-5; D is perhaps TRBD1 (6 bases). The V gene lost 10 bases and the J gene lost 2 bases, with 20 bases spanning the gap. The germline CDR1 and CDR2 sequences are ENHRY and SYGVKD. The CDR3 has 15 amino acids. The CDR3 is CATEGQLGGQETQYF. CDR3 in DNA: TGTGCCACCGAGGGGCAGTTAGGGGGTCAAGAGACCCAGTACTTC.

The rearrangement joins TRBV28 to TRBJ1-6, with TRBD1 matching over 7 bases. Germline V gene sequence: CDR1 MDHEN, CDR2 SYDVKM. CDR3 length: 15 amino acids. V lost 5 bases to trimming and J lost 5 bases; unmatched junction nucleotides: 6. CDR3 region: CASSGGRGNNSPLHF. DNA of the CDR3: TGTGCCAGCAGTGGGGGCAGGGGGAATAATTCACCCCTCCACTTT.